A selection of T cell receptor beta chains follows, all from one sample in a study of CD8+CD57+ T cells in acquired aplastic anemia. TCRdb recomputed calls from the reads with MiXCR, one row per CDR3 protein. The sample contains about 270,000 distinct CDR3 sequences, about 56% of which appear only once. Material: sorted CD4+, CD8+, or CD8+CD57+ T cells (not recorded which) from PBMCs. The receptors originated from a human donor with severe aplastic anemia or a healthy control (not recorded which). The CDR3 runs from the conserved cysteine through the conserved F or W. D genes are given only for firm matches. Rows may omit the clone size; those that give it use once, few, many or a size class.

cdr3_aa: CASSVTGNSPLHF
cdr3_nt: TGTGCCAGCAGCGTCACAGGGAATTCACCCCTCCACTTT
d_call: NA
clone_size: NA
v_call: TRBV9
j_call: TRBJ1-6

cdr3_aa: CASSLEGNEKLFF
cdr3_nt: TGCGCCAGCAGCTTGGAGGGTAATGAAAAACTGTTTTTT
d_call: NA
clone_size: many
v_call: TRBV5-1
j_call: TRBJ1-4

cdr3_aa: CASSDETGNSNSPLHF
cdr3_nt: TGTGCCAGCAGTGACGAGACAGGGAACTCTAATTCACCCCTCCACTTT
d_call: TRBD1
clone_size: NA
v_call: TRBV2
j_call: TRBJ1-6

cdr3_aa: CAIEPKRGWATEAFF
cdr3_nt: TGTGCCATCGAACCGAAAAGGGGCTGGGCCACTGAAGCTTTCTTT
d_call: NA
clone_size: once
v_call: TRBV10-3
j_call: TRBJ1-1

cdr3_aa: CASSIGGPGASSYEQYF
cdr3_nt: TGTGCCAGTAGTATAGGCGGGCCAGGGGCAAGCTCCTACGAGCAGTACTTC
d_call: NA
clone_size: NA
v_call: TRBV19
j_call: TRBJ2-7

cdr3_aa: CASNIQGGGYEQYF
cdr3_nt: TGTGCCAGCAACATACAGGGAGGGGGCTACGAGCAGTACTTC
d_call: NA
clone_size: many
v_call: TRBV7-2
j_call: TRBJ2-7

cdr3_aa: CAISLAGDNQPQHF
cdr3_nt: TGTGCCATCAGTCTGGCAGGGGACAATCAGCCCCAGCATTTT
d_call: NA
clone_size: many
v_call: TRBV10-3
j_call: TRBJ1-5

cdr3_aa: CASSQAGSSYNEQFF
cdr3_nt: TGTGCCTCTTCCCAAGCGGGAAGCTCCTACAATGAGCAGTTCTTC
d_call: TRBD2
clone_size: few
v_call: TRBV7-2
j_call: TRBJ2-1

cdr3_aa: CASSLYRGQGRGEQYF
cdr3_nt: TGTGCCAGCAGCTTGTACCGCGGACAGGGAAGGGGGGAGCAGTACTTC
d_call: TRBD1
clone_size: NA
v_call: TRBV7-9
j_call: TRBJ2-7

cdr3_aa: CSGHRGHTDTQYF
cdr3_nt: TGCAGCGGACACAGGGGGCACACAGATACGCAGTATTTT
d_call: TRBD1
clone_size: NA
v_call: TRBV29-1
j_call: TRBJ2-3

cdr3_aa: CASIGTGPPYEQYF
cdr3_nt: TGTGCCAGCATCGGGACAGGGCCACCCTACGAGCAGTACTTC
d_call: TRBD1
clone_size: NA
v_call: TRBV7-9
j_call: TRBJ2-7

cdr3_aa: CASSSKGDRDEQYF
cdr3_nt: TGTGCCAGCAGCTCGAAAGGGGATCGGGACGAGCAGTACTTC
d_call: NA
clone_size: NA
v_call: TRBV7-9
j_call: TRBJ2-7

cdr3_aa: CASSLTGTGEETQYF
cdr3_nt: TGCGCCAGCAGCTTGACAGGGACAGGGGAAGAGACCCAGTACTTC
d_call: TRBD1
clone_size: NA
v_call: TRBV5-1
j_call: TRBJ2-5

cdr3_aa: CASSLGYSVRGAWNEQFF
cdr3_nt: TGTGCCAGCAGCTTAGGCTACTCCGTCAGGGGTGCGTGGAATGAGCAGTTCTTC
d_call: NA
clone_size: NA
v_call: TRBV7-9
j_call: TRBJ2-1

cdr3_aa: CATSRSGREADTQYF
cdr3_nt: TGTGCCACCAGCAGGTCTGGCAGGGAGGCAGATACGCAGTATTTT
d_call: NA
clone_size: NA
v_call: TRBV15
j_call: TRBJ2-3

cdr3_aa: CASSVIGGWDYEQYF
cdr3_nt: TGTGCCAGCAGTGTGATAGGGGGCTGGGACTACGAGCAGTACTTC
d_call: TRBD1
clone_size: many
v_call: TRBV2
j_call: TRBJ2-7

cdr3_aa: CASSLSSQRGRQTQYF
cdr3_nt: TGTGCCAGCAGCTTGTCCTCGCAGCGGGGTAGACAGACCCAGTACTTC
d_call: TRBD2
clone_size: NA
v_call: TRBV7-9
j_call: TRBJ2-5

cdr3_aa: CSVDPGPDEGEQYF
cdr3_nt: TGCAGCGTTGATCCAGGTCCGGATGAGGGCGAGCAGTACTTC
d_call: NA
clone_size: many
v_call: TRBV29-1
j_call: TRBJ2-7

cdr3_aa: CASSLASPGQTQHF
cdr3_nt: TGTGCCAGCAGCTTAGCGTCACCGGGTCAGACCCAGCATTTT
d_call: NA
clone_size: many
v_call: TRBV7-8
j_call: TRBJ1-5

cdr3_aa: CASTPDRNTKAFF
cdr3_nt: TGTGCCAGCACCCCGGACAGGAACACTAAAGCTTTCTTT
d_call: TRBD1
clone_size: NA
v_call: TRBV7-2
j_call: TRBJ1-1

cdr3_aa: CSARPGTGQETQYF
cdr3_nt: TGCAGTGCTAGACCAGGTACGGGCCAAGAGACCCAGTACTTC
d_call: NA
clone_size: NA
v_call: TRBV20-1
j_call: TRBJ2-5

cdr3_aa: CASSGRGRWDTDTQYF
cdr3_nt: TGTGCCAGCAGTGGACGAGGGAGATGGGACACAGATACGCAGTATTTT
d_call: NA
clone_size: many
v_call: TRBV25-1
j_call: TRBJ2-3

cdr3_aa: CASSLEGGSRTDTQYF
cdr3_nt: TGTGCCAGCAGCTTAGAGGGCGGGAGTAGGACAGATACGCAGTATTTT
d_call: TRBD2
clone_size: NA
v_call: TRBV7-8
j_call: TRBJ2-3

cdr3_aa: CASSRDRTINYGYTF
cdr3_nt: TGTGCCAGCAGTCGGGACAGGACTATTAACTATGGCTACACCTTC
d_call: TRBD1
clone_size: many
v_call: TRBV2
j_call: TRBJ1-2

cdr3_aa: CASSPMEKNTEAFF
cdr3_nt: TGTGCCAGCTCACCTATGGAAAAGAACACTGAAGCTTTCTTT
d_call: NA
clone_size: NA
v_call: TRBV18
j_call: TRBJ1-1

cdr3_aa: CSPKGASTDTQYF
cdr3_nt: TGCAGTCCAAAGGGGGCTAGCACAGATACGCAGTATTTT
d_call: TRBD1
clone_size: NA
v_call: TRBV20-1
j_call: TRBJ2-3

cdr3_aa: CASSSVGPRRTDTQYF
cdr3_nt: TGTGCCAGCAGTTCAGTAGGCCCCAGACGCACAGATACGCAGTATTTT
d_call: NA
clone_size: many
v_call: TRBV12-3/TRBV12-4
j_call: TRBJ2-3

cdr3_aa: CASSDEFRPGPYNEQFF
cdr3_nt: TGTGCCAGCAGTGACGAGTTCCGTCCCGGACCATACAATGAGCAGTTCTTC
d_call: NA
clone_size: NA
v_call: TRBV2
j_call: TRBJ2-1

cdr3_aa: CASSPRQANSPLHF
cdr3_nt: TGTGCCAGCAGTCCTAGACAGGCTAATTCACCCCTCCACTTT
d_call: NA
clone_size: few
v_call: TRBV2
j_call: TRBJ1-6

cdr3_aa: CATSSRQGSSYNEQFF
cdr3_nt: TGTGCCACCAGCAGCCGACAGGGGAGCTCCTACAATGAGCAGTTCTTC
d_call: TRBD1
clone_size: NA
v_call: TRBV15
j_call: TRBJ2-1

cdr3_aa: CASQDLYGYTF
cdr3_nt: TGTGCCAGCCAGGACCTCTATGGCTACACCTTC
d_call: NA
clone_size: NA
v_call: TRBV19
j_call: TRBJ1-2

cdr3_aa: CASSLDRFTGELFF
cdr3_nt: TGTGCCAGCAGCTTAGATCGGTTCACCGGGGAGCTGTTTTTT
d_call: NA
clone_size: NA
v_call: TRBV7-6
j_call: TRBJ2-2

cdr3_aa: CAISESPSGVNEQFF
cdr3_nt: TGTGCCATCAGTGAGTCTCCTAGCGGGGTCAATGAGCAGTTCTTC
d_call: TRBD2
clone_size: NA
v_call: TRBV10-3
j_call: TRBJ2-1

cdr3_aa: CASSTRQGGYTF
cdr3_nt: TGTGCCAGCAGCACCCGACAGGGAGGCTACACCTTC
d_call: TRBD1
clone_size: NA
v_call: TRBV7-9
j_call: TRBJ1-2

cdr3_aa: CASSFVSGLGAETQYF
cdr3_nt: TGTGCCAGCAGCTTTGTCTCGGGACTAGGGGCAGAGACCCAGTACTTC
d_call: TRBD2
clone_size: NA
v_call: TRBV5-4
j_call: TRBJ2-5

cdr3_aa: CATRGDTDTQYF
cdr3_nt: TGTGCCACCAGAGGGGACACAGATACGCAGTATTTT
d_call: NA
clone_size: NA
v_call: TRBV10-3
j_call: TRBJ2-3

cdr3_aa: CASSREFEAFF
cdr3_nt: TGTGCCAGCAGCAGGGAATTTGAAGCTTTCTTT
d_call: NA
clone_size: NA
v_call: TRBV2
j_call: TRBJ1-1

cdr3_aa: CASKTGTSYGYTF
cdr3_nt: TGTGCCAGCAAAACAGGGACTAGCTATGGCTACACCTTC
d_call: NA
clone_size: many
v_call: TRBV28
j_call: TRBJ1-2

cdr3_aa: CATSDITGIADNEQFF
cdr3_nt: TGTGCCACCAGTGATATCACAGGGATAGCCGACAATGAGCAGTTCTTC
d_call: NA
clone_size: NA
v_call: TRBV24-1
j_call: TRBJ2-1

cdr3_aa: CSVGGPNTGELFF
cdr3_nt: TGCAGCGTTGGGGGGCCGAACACCGGGGAGCTGTTTTTT
d_call: NA
clone_size: many
v_call: TRBV29-1
j_call: TRBJ2-2

cdr3_aa: CASSPQGVNSPLHF
cdr3_nt: TGCGCCAGCAGCCCTCAGGGTGTCAATTCACCCCTCCACTTT
d_call: NA
clone_size: NA
v_call: TRBV5-1
j_call: TRBJ1-6

cdr3_aa: CASRRTGGTEAFF
cdr3_nt: TGTGCCAGCAGACGGACGGGAGGCACTGAAGCTTTCTTT
d_call: NA
clone_size: NA
v_call: TRBV7-2
j_call: TRBJ1-1

cdr3_aa: CATRRDLGTWGLF
cdr3_nt: TGTGCCACCAGGAGAGATCTAGGGACATGGGGCCTCTTT
d_call: NA
clone_size: NA
v_call: TRBV15
j_call: TRBJ1-1

cdr3_aa: CASSYSGGLPNIQYF
cdr3_nt: TGTGCCAGCAGTTACTCGGGCGGGCTCCCAAACATTCAGTACTTC
d_call: NA
clone_size: NA
v_call: TRBV6-2/TRBV6-3
j_call: TRBJ2-4

cdr3_aa: CASSDTGGGEQYF
cdr3_nt: TGTGCCAGCAGCGACACAGGGGGCGGCGAGCAGTACTTC
d_call: TRBD1
clone_size: few
v_call: TRBV7-9
j_call: TRBJ2-7

cdr3_aa: CASSLAWSPYEQYF
cdr3_nt: TGTGCCAGCAGCTTGGCTTGGAGCCCCTACGAGCAGTATTTC
d_call: NA
clone_size: NA
v_call: TRBV7-2
j_call: TRBJ2-7

cdr3_aa: CASSVDPGRKQYF
cdr3_nt: TGCGCCAGCAGCGTAGACCCGGGACGCAAGCAGTACTTC
d_call: NA
clone_size: NA
v_call: TRBV5-1
j_call: TRBJ2-7

cdr3_aa: CASSEATGGYTGELFF
cdr3_nt: TGCGCCAGCAGTGAGGCCACAGGGGGGTACACCGGGGAGCTGTTTTTT
d_call: TRBD1
clone_size: many
v_call: TRBV10-2
j_call: TRBJ2-2

cdr3_aa: CASRRQQGDYGYTF
cdr3_nt: TGCGCCAGCAGACGTCAGCAAGGAGACTATGGCTACACCTTC
d_call: NA
clone_size: NA
v_call: TRBV5-1
j_call: TRBJ1-2

cdr3_aa: CATTSRDPNTEAFF
cdr3_nt: TGTGCCACAACCTCCAGAGACCCGAACACTGAAGCTTTCTTT
d_call: NA
clone_size: many
v_call: TRBV10-3
j_call: TRBJ1-1

cdr3_aa: CASTLRTANYGYTF
cdr3_nt: TGTGCCAGCACCCTAAGGACAGCGAACTATGGCTACACCTTC
d_call: NA
clone_size: once
v_call: TRBV7-2
j_call: TRBJ1-2

cdr3_aa: CATSAMGTSGRGELFF
cdr3_nt: TGTGCCACCAGTGCAATGGGGACTAGCGGGAGAGGGGAGCTGTTTTTT
d_call: TRBD2
clone_size: NA
v_call: TRBV24-1
j_call: TRBJ2-2

cdr3_aa: CASSVKAVSSYNEQFF
cdr3_nt: TGTGCCAGCAGCGTAAAAGCGGTAAGCTCCTACAATGAGCAGTTCTTC
d_call: NA
clone_size: NA
v_call: TRBV11-2
j_call: TRBJ2-1